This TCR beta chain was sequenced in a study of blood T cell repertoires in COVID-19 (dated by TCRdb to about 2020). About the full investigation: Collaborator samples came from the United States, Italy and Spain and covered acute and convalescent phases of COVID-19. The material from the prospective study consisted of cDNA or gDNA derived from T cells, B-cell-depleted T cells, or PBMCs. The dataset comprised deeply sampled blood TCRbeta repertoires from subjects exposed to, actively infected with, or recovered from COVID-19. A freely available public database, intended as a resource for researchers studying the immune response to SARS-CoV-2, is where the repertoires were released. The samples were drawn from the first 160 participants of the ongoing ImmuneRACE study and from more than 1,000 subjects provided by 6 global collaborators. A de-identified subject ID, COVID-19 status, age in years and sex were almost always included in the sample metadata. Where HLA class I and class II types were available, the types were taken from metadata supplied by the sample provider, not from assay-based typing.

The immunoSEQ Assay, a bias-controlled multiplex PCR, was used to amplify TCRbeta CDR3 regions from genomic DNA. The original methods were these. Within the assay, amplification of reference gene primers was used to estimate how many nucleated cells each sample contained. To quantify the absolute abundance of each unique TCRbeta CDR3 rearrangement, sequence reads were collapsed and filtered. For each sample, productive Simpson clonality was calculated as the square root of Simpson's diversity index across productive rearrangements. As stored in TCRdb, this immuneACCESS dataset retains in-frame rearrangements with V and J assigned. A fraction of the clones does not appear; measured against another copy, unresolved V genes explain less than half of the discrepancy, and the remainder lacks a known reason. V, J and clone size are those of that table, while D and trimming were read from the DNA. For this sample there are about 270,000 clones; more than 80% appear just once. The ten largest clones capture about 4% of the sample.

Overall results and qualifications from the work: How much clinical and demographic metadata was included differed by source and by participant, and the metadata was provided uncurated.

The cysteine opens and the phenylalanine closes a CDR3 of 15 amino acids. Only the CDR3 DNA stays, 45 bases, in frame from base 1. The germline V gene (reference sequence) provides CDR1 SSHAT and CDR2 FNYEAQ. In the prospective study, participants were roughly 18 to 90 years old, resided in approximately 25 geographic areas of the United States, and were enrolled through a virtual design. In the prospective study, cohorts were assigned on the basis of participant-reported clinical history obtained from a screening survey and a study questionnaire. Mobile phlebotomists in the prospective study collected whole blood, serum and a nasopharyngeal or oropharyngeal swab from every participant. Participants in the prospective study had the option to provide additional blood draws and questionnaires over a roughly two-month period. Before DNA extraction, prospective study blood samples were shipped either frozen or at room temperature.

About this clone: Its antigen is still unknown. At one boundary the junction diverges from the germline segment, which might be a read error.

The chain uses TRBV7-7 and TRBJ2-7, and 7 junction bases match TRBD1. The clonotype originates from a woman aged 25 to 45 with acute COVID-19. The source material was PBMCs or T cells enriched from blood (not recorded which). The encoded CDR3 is CASSPGHGQAYEQYF. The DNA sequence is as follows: TGTGCTAGCAGCCCAGGACACGGACAGGCGTACGAGCAGTACTTC.